A single sample gave rise to the 26 T cell receptor beta chains below, sequenced in a study of T cell repertoires in cytomegalovirus infection. No antigens are known for them. TCRdb itself ran the reads through MiXCR, one entry per CDR3 protein. The sample includes around 300,000 distinct CDR3 sequences, roughly 25% of them seen just once. Sequencing was performed on cultured PBMCs, taken from culture after CMV antigen stimulation. The receptors stem from a human donor in good health (CMV status not recorded). Some clones in this sample may be carry-over from other donors' samples.

This clonotype was observed a few times. The J gene is TRBJ1-1, the V gene TRBV7-9; the D gene is possibly TRBD1 (6 bases). The germline V gene encodes CDR1 SEHNR and CDR2 FQNEAQ (reference sequence). The CDR3 contains 14 residues. V lost 5 bases, J lost 1 base, and 11 bases lay in between. The CDR3 sequence: CASSRSQGNTEAFF. The CDR3 DNA reads TGTGCCAGCAGCCGGTCACAGGGGAACACTGAAGCTTTCTTT.

This chain links TRBV27 with TRBJ2-5; D is possibly TRBD2 (5 bases). Germline CDR1 and CDR2: MNHEY and SMNVEV (reference sequence). The CDR3 is 14 residues long. Trimming cost V 7 bases and J 4 bases, with 16 bases left between them. As DNA, the CDR3 is TGTGCCAGCATAGGGTTTGAGGGCGGAGAGACCCAGTACTTC. It is translated as CASIGFEGGETQYF.

There are a few counts of this clonotype. V gene TRBV10-2 combines with J gene TRBJ2-7; D call uncertain. The CDR3 length is 14 residues. With 2 bases removed from V and 3 bases from J, the gap between germline ends came to 11 bases. The V gene's germline CDR1 is WSHSY and CDR2 SAAADI. CDR3 in amino acids: CASSEAGPNYEQYV. The CDR3 coding sequence is TGCGCCAGCAGTGAGGCCGGACCGAACTACGAGCAGTACGTC.

CDR3 sequence: CASSLFGSWQYF. The CDR3 DNA sequence: TGTGCCAGCAGCTTATTTGGGTCGTGGCAGTACTTC. This rearrangement joins TRBV7-9 to TRBJ2-7; D not certain. V was shortened by 2 bases and J by 9 bases, with 11 bases between the two germline ends. The CDR3 length is 12 residues. In germline, CDR1 is SEHNR, CDR2 FQNEAQ (reference sequence).

The gene calls are TRBV15 and TRBJ2-4; D unresolved. This CDR3 comprises 13 residues. Trimming took off 6 bases at V and 1 base at J, with 7 bases between the two ends. From germline, CDR1 is LNHNV and CDR2 YYDKDF (reference sequence). CDR3 protein: CATRARAKNIQYF. The CDR3, as DNA: TGTGCCACCAGGGCCCGGGCCAAAAACATTCAGTACTTC. Drawing the rest from reference TRBV15 and TRBJ2-4, the complete variable domain is DAMVIQNPRYQVTQFGKPVTLSCSQTLNHNVMYWYQQKSSQAPKLLFHYYDKDFNNEADTPDNFQSRRPNTSFCFLDIRSPGLGDTAMYLCATRARAKNIQYFGAGTRLSVL.

This clonotype was counted ten times or more. V gene TRBV7-8 combines with J gene TRBJ2-1, with D possibly being TRBD2 (5 bases). V was shortened by 1 base and J by 0 bases, with 10 bases between the two germline ends. This CDR3 is 16 amino acids long. Germline assignment: CDR1 SGHVS and CDR2 FQNEAQ. The CDR3 here is CASSLVAGSSYNEQFF. The CDR3 DNA reads TGTGCCAGCAGCTTAGTTGCTGGGAGCTCCTACAATGAGCAGTTCTTC. Variable domain in full (rest from reference TRBV7-8 and TRBJ2-1): GAGVSQSPRYKVAKRGQDVALRCDPISGHVSLFWYQQALGQGPEFLTYFQNEAQLDKSGLPSDRFFAERPEGSVSTLKIQRTQQEDSAVYLCASSLVAGSSYNEQFFGPGTRLTVL.

The chain carries TRBV27 and TRBJ1-1; D not resolved. Trimming stripped 7 bases from V and 4 bases from J, with 16 bases between. There are 14 residues in the CDR3. Germline CDR1 is MNHEY and CDR2 is SMNVEV (reference sequence). The CDR3 DNA reads TGTGCCAGCAACCGCATTGGTGTGGGCACTGAAGCTTTCTTT. It translates to CASNRIGVGTEAFF.

This chain links TRBV7-3 with TRBJ2-1; TRBD1 agrees at 8 bases. This CDR3 is built from 17 residues. Germline values: CDR1 SGHTA, CDR2 FQGTGA. V dropped 5 bases and J dropped 4; count of bases not matched to a gene: 13. The CDR3 bases are TGTGCCAGCAGCCCGAGACAGGGGCAGCTATTTTACAATGAGCAGTTCTTC. Residues: CASSPRQGQLFYNEQFF.

V is TRBV25-1 and J is TRBJ1-6; TRBD1 matches at 9 bases. The CDR3 runs 14 residues. Germline assignment: CDR1 MGHDK and CDR2 SYGVNS. Trimming at V came to 6 bases and at J to 6 bases, leaving 3 bases not matched to a gene. The CDR3 loop reads CASRGTGSNSPLHF. Written as DNA, the CDR3 is TGTGCCAGCAGGGGGACAGGGTCTAATTCACCCCTCCACTTT.

This clonotype was found a few times. The chain joins TRBV20-1 to TRBJ2-7, with 10 bases identical to TRBD1. The ends lost 0 bases at V and 5 bases at J; junction bases unmatched: 7. The CDR3 consists of 15 residues. Per germline, CDR1 DFQATT and CDR2 SNEGSKA (reference sequence). The CDR3 region has the DNA TGCAGTGCTAGAGATGCGGGGACAGGGGTTCACGAGCAGTACTTC. It encodes CSARDAGTGVHEQYF.

This chain joins TRBV24-1 and TRBJ2-3, with D perhaps TRBD1 (6 bases). The V end lost 6 bases, the J end lost 1 base, and 7 bases lay between the germline ends. CDR3 length: 13 amino acids. CDR1 and CDR2 (germline): KGHDR, SFDVKD. The CDR3 region is CATSSGGTDTQYF. As DNA, the CDR3 is TGTGCCACCAGTTCAGGGGGCACAGATACGCAGTATTTT.

This clonotype showed up many times. V is TRBV7-2 and J is TRBJ1-1; perhaps TRBD1 as D (5 bases). The CDR3 length is 13 residues. Trimming cost V 5 bases and J 11 bases, with 18 bases left between them. Germline assignment: CDR1 SGHTA and CDR2 FQGNSA. The CDR3 DNA reads TGTGCCAGCAGCACTTCGGCGGGGGGGATGGCTTTCTTT. The encoded protein is CASSTSAGGMAFF.

The chain carries TRBV27 and TRBJ2-7; D is perhaps TRBD1 or TRBD2 (5 bases each). Trimming stripped 6 bases from V and 5 bases from J, with 14 bases between. Germline V gene lookup returns CDR1 MNHEY and CDR2 SMNVEV (reference sequence). The CDR3 loop spans 13 amino acids. CDR3 region: CASRGRFFDEQYF. For the CDR3, the DNA is TGTGCCAGCAGGGGACGCTTCTTCGACGAGCAGTACTTC.

In the case of this clonotype: A much larger clone is a single base away; this may be a read error. The V and J genes are TRBV7-8 and TRBJ2-7, with TRBD2 matching over 7 bases. CDR3 length equals 12 residues. Per the germline V gene, CDR1 is SGHVS and CDR2 is FQNEAQ. CDR3 protein: CASSSGTTEQHV. The CDR3 DNA sequence: TGTGCCAGCAGCTCCGGGACTACCGAGCAGCACGTC.

As DNA, the CDR3 is TGTGCCAGCAGCCTGGGACAGGGCAACGAGCAGTACGTC. Its translation: CASSLGQGNEQYV. J is TRBJ2-7 and V is TRBV12-3 or TRBV12-4; TRBD1 agrees at 9 bases. The CDR3 runs 13 residues. Trimming at V came to 6 bases and at J to 5 bases, leaving 5 bases not matched to a gene.

The chain uses TRBV19 and TRBJ1-5; D remains unclear. V dropped 4 bases and J dropped 7 bases, with 11 bases sitting between them. The CDR3 consists of 13 residues. The V gene's germline CDR1 is LNHDA and CDR2 SQIVND (reference sequence). DNA of the CDR3: TGTGCCAGTAGTAGTGGGCTGGGGCAGCCCCAGCATTTT. Translated: CASSSGLGQPQHF.

There are many counts of this clonotype. J is TRBJ2-3 and V is TRBV7-2; D gene unclear. The CDR3 contains 12 residues. V lost 5 bases to trimming and J lost 6 bases, with 9 bases between them. Germline V CDR1 and CDR2: SGHTA, FQGNSA. Here the CDR3 reads CASSQAVDTQYF. As DNA, the CDR3 is TGTGCCAGCAGCCAGGCTGTCGATACGCAGTATTTT.

This chain connects TRBV7-6 to TRBJ2-1; perhaps TRBD2 as D (6 bases). This CDR3 comprises 14 residues. The V end lost 2 bases, the J end lost 9 bases, and 14 bases lay between the germline ends. CDR1 and CDR2 (germline): SGHVS, FNYEAQ. The CDR3 DNA follows: TGTGCCAGCAGCTTAAAGGGGCGGGGCACTGAGCAGTTCTTC. This encodes CASSLKGRGTEQFF.

V usage is TRBV20-1 and J usage is TRBJ1-5; D might be TRBD1 (5 bases). V was cut by 3 bases and J by 0 bases, with 9 bases left in between. Per germline, CDR1 DFQATT and CDR2 SNEGSKA (reference sequence). This CDR3 is built from 14 residues. The CDR3 DNA is TGCAGTGCTAGCAGGGTGTATAGCAATCAGCCCCAGCATTTT. Protein: CSASRVYSNQPQHF.

The J gene is TRBJ1-1, the V gene TRBV4-2, with D unresolved. This CDR3 comprises 15 residues. Germline CDR1 LGHNA, CDR2 YNFKEQ. The V end was cut by 1 base, the J end by 3 bases, with 12 bases between. The CDR3: CASSQVAERDTEAFF. CDR3 DNA: TGTGCCAGCAGCCAAGTTGCTGAGCGGGACACTGAAGCTTTCTTT.

This chain joins TRBV12-3 or TRBV12-4 and TRBJ2-3; no reliable D call. The CDR3 runs to 12 residues. Trimming removed 5 bases from V and 11 bases from J, with 14 bases in between. The CDR3 nucleotides read TGTGCCAGCAGTACCTTCGACCCTAGGCAGTATTTT. It translates to CASSTFDPRQYF.

J is TRBJ2-1 and V is TRBV11-3; a possible D gene is TRBD2 (6 bases). This CDR3 region has 14 residues. CDR1 and CDR2 (germline): SGHNT, YENEEA. Between the trimmed V and J ends, which lost 1 base and 6 bases, there was a span of 10 bases. The CDR3, as DNA: TGTGCCAGCAGCTTAGTGACTAGGACCAATGAGCAGTTCTTC. Protein: CASSLVTRTNEQFF.

This clonotype was seen at least ten times. CDR3 loop: CASSLVAGRGGQNEQFF. The DNA of the CDR3 is TGTGCCAGCAGCTTAGTCGCCGGGCGCGGGGGCCAGAATGAGCAGTTCTTC. The V call is TRBV7-2, the J call TRBJ2-1; possibly TRBD2 for D (7 bases). The germline CDR1 and CDR2 sequences are SGHTA and FQGNSA. The CDR3 has 17 residues. V lost 1 base and J lost 7, with 20 bases in between.

The chain recombines TRBV5-4 with TRBJ2-2; perhaps TRBD1 as D (6 bases). The length of the CDR3 is 14 residues. Germline V gives CDR1 SGHNT, CDR2 YYREEE (reference sequence). V was clipped by 4 bases and J by 4 bases, with 11 bases between them. In DNA form, the CDR3 reads TGTGCCAGCAGCGCCAGGGGCCCCACCGGGGAGCTGTTTTTT. The encoded protein is CASSARGPTGELFF.

This clonotype was seen only a few times. The gene calls are TRBV18 and TRBJ1-1; 9 nucleotides line up with TRBD1. The germline gives CDR1 KGHSH, CDR2 LQKENI. V lost 2 bases, J lost 5 bases, and 9 bases stayed unmatched. This CDR3 is 16 amino acids long. CDR3 nucleotides: TGTGCCAGCTCACCAACAGGGGGCCGGGCTAGGACTGAAGCTTTCTTT. It codes for CASSPTGGRARTEAFF. Full variable domain (remainder filled in from reference TRBV18 and TRBJ1-1): NAGVMQNPRHLVRRRGQEARLRCSPMKGHSHVYWYRQLPEEGLKFMVYLQKENIIDESGMPKERFSAEFPKEGPSILRIQQVVRGDSAAYFCASSPTGGRARTEAFFGQGTRLTVV.

In this sample, this clonotype turned up many times. The junction shows a germline mismatch at one end, possibly a read error. This chain uses TRBV7-7 with TRBJ2-3; 7 bases align to TRBD2. Germline CDR1 SSHAT, CDR2 FNYEAQ (reference sequence). The CDR3 consists of 17 residues. The DNA for the CDR3 is TGTGCTAGCAGCCCAGGTTCATGGGAGGGCCGGGCAGATACGCAGTATTTT. Amino acids: CASSPGSWEGRADTQYF.